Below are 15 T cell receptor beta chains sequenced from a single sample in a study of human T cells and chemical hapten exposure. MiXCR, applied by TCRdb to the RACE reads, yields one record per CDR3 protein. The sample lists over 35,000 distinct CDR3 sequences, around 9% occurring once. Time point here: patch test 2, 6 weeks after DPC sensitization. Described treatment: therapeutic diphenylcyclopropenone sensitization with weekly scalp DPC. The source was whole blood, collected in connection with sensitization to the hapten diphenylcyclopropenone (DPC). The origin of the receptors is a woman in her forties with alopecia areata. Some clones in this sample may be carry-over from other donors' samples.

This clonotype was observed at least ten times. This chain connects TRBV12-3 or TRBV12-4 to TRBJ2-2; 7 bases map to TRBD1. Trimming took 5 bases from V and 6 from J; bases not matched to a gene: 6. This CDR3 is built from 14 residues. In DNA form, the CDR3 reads TGTGCCAGCAGTCTGGGACAGAGAGCCGGGGAGCTGTTTTTT. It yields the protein CASSLGQRAGELFF.

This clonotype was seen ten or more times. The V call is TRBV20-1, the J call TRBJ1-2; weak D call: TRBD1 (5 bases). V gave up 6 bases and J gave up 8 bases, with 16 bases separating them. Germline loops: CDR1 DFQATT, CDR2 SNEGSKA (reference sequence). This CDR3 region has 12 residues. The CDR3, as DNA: TGCAGTGCCTCTACGGTAGGGGACGGCTACACCTTC. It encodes CSASTVGDGYTF.

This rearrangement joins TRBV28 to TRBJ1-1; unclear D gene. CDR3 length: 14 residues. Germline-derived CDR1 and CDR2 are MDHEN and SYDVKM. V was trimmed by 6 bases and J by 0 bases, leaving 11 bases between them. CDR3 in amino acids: CASSHRRMNTEAFF. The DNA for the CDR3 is TGTGCCAGCAGCCACCGGCGGATGAACACTGAAGCTTTCTTT.

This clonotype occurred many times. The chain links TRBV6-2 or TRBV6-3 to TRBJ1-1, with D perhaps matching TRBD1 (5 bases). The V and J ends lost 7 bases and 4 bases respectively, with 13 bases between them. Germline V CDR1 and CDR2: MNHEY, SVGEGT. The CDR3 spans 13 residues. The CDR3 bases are TGTGCCAGCACCCGAGGGACGGGCACTGAAGCTTTCTTT. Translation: CASTRGTGTEAFF.

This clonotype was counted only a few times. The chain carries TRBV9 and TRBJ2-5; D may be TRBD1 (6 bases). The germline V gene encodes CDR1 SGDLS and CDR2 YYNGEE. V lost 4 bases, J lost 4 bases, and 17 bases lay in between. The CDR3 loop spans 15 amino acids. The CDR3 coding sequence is TGTGCCAGCAGCCCAGGGGACGTGGTAGGAGAGACCCAGTACTTC. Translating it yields CASSPGDVVGETQYF.

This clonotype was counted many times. The CDR3 DNA follows: TGCGCCAGCAGCCACCGGGACAGGGATGAAAAACTGTTTTTT. Amino acid sequence: CASSHRDRDEKLFF. The V gene is TRBV5-1, the J gene TRBJ1-4; 9 nucleotides align to TRBD1. CDR3 size: 14 residues. The V gene's germline CDR1 is SGHRS and CDR2 YFSETQ. V shed 4 bases and J 6 bases; nucleotides not matched to a gene: 4.

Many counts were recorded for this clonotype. Written as DNA, the CDR3 is TGTGCCAGCAGCCGCGGAAAGACAGGGGGCATGAGAATAGGGGACAATGAGCAGTTCTTC. Translation gives CASSRGKTGGMRIGDNEQFF. The chain combines TRBV7-6 with TRBJ2-1, with 10 bases fitting TRBD1. In germline, CDR1 is SGHVS, CDR2 FNYEAQ. V shed 5 bases, J shed 5 bases, and the junction held 21 bases outside the gene matches. This CDR3 contains 20 residues.

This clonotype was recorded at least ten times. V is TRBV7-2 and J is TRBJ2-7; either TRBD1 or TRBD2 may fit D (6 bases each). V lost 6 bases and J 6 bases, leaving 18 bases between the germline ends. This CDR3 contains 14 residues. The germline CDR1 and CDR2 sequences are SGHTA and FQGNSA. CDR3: CASSFDRRGLEQYF. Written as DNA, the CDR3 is TGTGCCAGCAGTTTTGACAGGAGGGGCCTCGAGCAGTACTTC.

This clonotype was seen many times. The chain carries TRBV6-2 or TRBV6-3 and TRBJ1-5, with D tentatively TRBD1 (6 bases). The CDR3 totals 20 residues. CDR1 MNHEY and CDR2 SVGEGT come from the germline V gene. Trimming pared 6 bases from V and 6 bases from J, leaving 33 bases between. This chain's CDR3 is CASSRLTRTAGGSLGQPQHF. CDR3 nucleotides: TGTGCCAGCAGCCGATTAACTCGAACGGCGGGGGGCTCTCTCGGTCAGCCCCAGCATTTT.

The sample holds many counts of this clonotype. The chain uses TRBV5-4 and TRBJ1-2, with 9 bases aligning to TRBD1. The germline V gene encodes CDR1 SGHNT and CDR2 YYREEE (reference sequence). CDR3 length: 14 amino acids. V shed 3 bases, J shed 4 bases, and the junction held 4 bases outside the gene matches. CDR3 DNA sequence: TGTGCCAGCAGCTCGGGGACAGGGCCCTATGGCTACACCTTC. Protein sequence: CASSSGTGPYGYTF.

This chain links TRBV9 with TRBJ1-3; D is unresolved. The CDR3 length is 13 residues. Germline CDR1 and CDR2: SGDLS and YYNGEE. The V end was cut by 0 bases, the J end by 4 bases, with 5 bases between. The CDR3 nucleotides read TGTGCCAGCAGCGTAGAGGTCGGAAACACCATATATTTT. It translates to CASSVEVGNTIYF. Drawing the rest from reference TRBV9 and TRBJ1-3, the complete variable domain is DSGVTQTPKHLITATGQRVTLRCSPRSGDLSVYWYQQSLDQGLQFLIQYYNGEERAKGNILERFSAQQFPDLHSELNLSSLELGDSALYFCASSVEVGNTIYFGEGSWLTVV.

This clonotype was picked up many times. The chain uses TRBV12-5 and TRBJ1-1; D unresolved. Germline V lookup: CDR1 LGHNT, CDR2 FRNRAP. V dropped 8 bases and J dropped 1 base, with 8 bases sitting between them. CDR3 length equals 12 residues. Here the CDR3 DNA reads TGTGCTAGTCTAATGGGGAACACTGAAGCTTTCTTT. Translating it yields CASLMGNTEAFF.

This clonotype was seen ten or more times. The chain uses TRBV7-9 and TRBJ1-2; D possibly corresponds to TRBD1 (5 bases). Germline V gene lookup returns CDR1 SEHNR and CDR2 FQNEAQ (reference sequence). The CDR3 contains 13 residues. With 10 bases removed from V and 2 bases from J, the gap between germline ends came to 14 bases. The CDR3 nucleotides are TGTGCCACCTCGCTCAGACAGAACTATGGCTACACCTTC. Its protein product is CATSLRQNYGYTF. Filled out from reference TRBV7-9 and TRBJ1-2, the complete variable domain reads DTGVSQNPRHKITKRGQNVTFRCDPISEHNRLYWYRQTLGQGPEFLTYFQNEAQLEKSRLLSDRFSAERPKGSFSTLEIQRTEQGDSAMYLCATSLRQNYGYTFGSGTRLTVV.

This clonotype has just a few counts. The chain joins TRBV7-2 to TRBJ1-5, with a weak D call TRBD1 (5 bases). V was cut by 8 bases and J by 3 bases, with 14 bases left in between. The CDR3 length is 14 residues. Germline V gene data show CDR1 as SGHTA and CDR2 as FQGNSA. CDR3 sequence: CASGRGGSNQPQHF. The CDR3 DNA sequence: TGTGCCAGCGGACGTGGGGGATCCAATCAGCCCCAGCATTTT.

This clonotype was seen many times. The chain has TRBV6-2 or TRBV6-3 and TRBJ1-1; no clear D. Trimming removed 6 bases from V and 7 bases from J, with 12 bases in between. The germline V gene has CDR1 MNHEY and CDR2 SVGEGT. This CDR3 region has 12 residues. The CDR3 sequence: CASSLYRIEAFF. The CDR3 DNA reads TGTGCCAGCAGCTTGTATCGGATTGAAGCTTTCTTT.